Listed here is a single T cell receptor (beta chain). Antigen specificity is unknown. Clones were sequenced by immunoSEQ multiplex PCR, and TCRdb holds only the in-frame ones, with some missing. This sample yields under 150,000 clones, of which under 90% are seen a single time; roughly 1.7% belongs to the top ten. In germline, CDR1 is LGHDT, CDR2 YNNKEL (reference sequence). The CDR3 spans 14 residues. Trimming removed 1 base from V and 1 base from J, with 7 bases in between. Researchers grouped second doses given at about 4 or about 12 weeks into one pool. The data belong to a study of T cell responses to AZD1222 COVID-19 vaccine. Study-level results: Researchers took repertoire samples only after the peak T cell response had come. Just a handful of people given AZD1222 tested seropositive at baseline. The donor cohort was predominantly white British with a female majority, and clonal diversity may have been underestimated.

The TCR originated in an adult who received the AZD1222 COVID-19 vaccine. The sample was peripheral blood, taken 28 days after the second AZD1222 dose. The gene calls are TRBV3-1 (or the pseudogene TRBV3-2) and TRBJ1-1; the D is unclear. CDR3 loop: CASSQGRKNTEAFF. CDR3 coding DNA: TGTGCCAGCAGCCAAGGGCGGAAGAACACTGAAGCTTTCTTT.